These 23 T cell receptor beta chains were all obtained from the same sample, sequenced in a study of blood T cell repertoires in COVID-19. Some clones are missing from TCRdb's copy, which holds only in-frame ones; the method was immunoSEQ multiplex PCR. The sample holds 250,000 to 350,000 clones, roughly 90% seen once. The sample comprised PBMCs or T cells enriched from blood (not recorded which). These receptors were collected from a man aged 60 to 69 who had recovered from COVID-19.

This rearrangement joins TRBV5-1 to TRBJ2-5; TRBD2 matches 14 bases. Trimming removed 4 bases from V and 1 base from J; junction bases left unmatched: 3. CDR3 length: 16 residues. Per germline, CDR1 SGHRS and CDR2 YFSETQ. In nucleotides, the CDR3 is TGCGCCAGCAGCGCCGGGACTAGCGGGGGCCAAGAGACCCAGTACTTC. It is translated as CASSAGTSGGQETQYF.

The chain employs TRBV24-1 and TRBJ2-1; 7 nucleotides align to TRBD1. Trimming removed 7 bases from V and 0 bases from J; junction bases left unmatched: 17. The germline V gene encodes CDR1 KGHDR and CDR2 SFDVKD. The CDR3 has 19 residues. CDR3 bases: TGTGCCACCAGCCAATTAGGGTCAAAAGGGGGCAGCTCCTACAATGAGCAGTTCTTC. Its translation: CATSQLGSKGGSSYNEQFF.

The chain joins TRBV9 to TRBJ2-7, with a tentative D call TRBD2 (5 bases). Trimming stripped 2 bases from V and 1 base from J, with 13 bases between. Looked up from germline, CDR1 is SGDLS and CDR2 is YYNGEE. CDR3 length: 15 amino acids. CDR3: CASSVTPTSSYEQYF. The DNA of the CDR3 is TGTGCCAGCAGCGTTACCCCAACTAGTTCCTACGAGCAGTACTTC.

The chain is built from TRBV19 and TRBJ2-6; 7 positions match TRBD1. Germline-derived CDR1 and CDR2 are LNHDA and SQIVND (reference sequence). The V gene end was trimmed by 4 bases and the J gene end by 3 bases; junction bases not matched to a gene: 12. The CDR3 sequence is 18 residues long. CDR3 DNA sequence: TGTGCCAGTAGTAGCAGAGGCAGGGGGAAATATGGGGCCAACGTCCTGACTTTC. This gives the protein CASSSRGRGKYGANVLTF. The full variable domain, in which reference TRBV19 and TRBJ2-6 provide the parts outside the CDR3, is DGGITQSPKYLFRKEGQNVTLSCEQNLNHDAMYWYRQDPGQGLRLIYYSQIVNDFQKGDIAEGYSVSREKKESFPLTVTSAQKNPTAFYLCASSSRGRGKYGANVLTFGAGSRLTVL.

V gene TRBV5-1 combines with J gene TRBJ2-1; 9 bases match TRBD2. The CDR3 is 15 amino acids. The V gene end was trimmed by 1 base and the J gene end by 4 bases; junction bases not matched to a gene: 3. The germline CDR1 and CDR2 sequences are SGHRS and YFSETQ. The CDR3: CASSLSAGGYNEQFF. CDR3 DNA sequence: TGCGCCAGCAGCTTGTCAGCGGGGGGTTACAATGAGCAGTTCTTC.

The V call is TRBV2, the J call TRBJ1-5; weak D call: TRBD1 (5 bases). With 7 bases removed from V and 2 bases from J, the gap between germline ends came to 9 bases. The CDR3 is 13 residues long. The V gene's germline CDR1 is SNHLY and CDR2 FYNNEI. CDR3: CASTLGGNQPQHF. The DNA for the CDR3 is TGTGCCAGCACCCTAGGGGGCAATCAGCCCCAGCATTTT. Complete variable domain (other parts from reference TRBV2 and TRBJ1-5): EPEVTQTPSHQVTQMGQEVILRCVPISNHLYFYWYRQILGQKVEFLVSFYNNEISEKSEIFDDQFSVERPDGSNFTLKIRSTKLEDSAMYFCASTLGGNQPQHFGDGTRLSIL.

The rearrangement links TRBV27 to TRBJ1-2, with D tentatively TRBD1 (6 bases). Germline CDR1 MNHEY, CDR2 SMNVEV (reference sequence). V was pared by 5 bases and J by 5 bases, with 15 bases between. This CDR3 comprises 14 residues. The CDR3 loop reads CASSDTTGQYGYTF. The CDR3 nucleotides are TGTGCCAGCAGTGACACGACAGGCCAATATGGCTACACCTTC.

The genes are TRBV7-8 and TRBJ2-3, with TRBD2 matching 12 bases. Germline-derived CDR1 and CDR2 are SGHVS and FQNEAQ. The CDR3 loop spans 17 amino acids. V lost 5 bases to trimming and J lost 4 bases; unmatched junction nucleotides: 10. The DNA for the CDR3 is TGTGCCAGCAGCCCTTCTAGCGGGAGGGCCCTGGCAGATACGCAGTATTTT. Protein product: CASSPSSGRALADTQYF.

The chain recombines TRBV6-1 with TRBJ1-5; the D gene is possibly TRBD1 (6 bases). V lost 1 base to trimming and J lost 1 base, with 11 bases between them. This CDR3 is 16 amino acids long. Germline lookup yields CDR1 MNHNS and CDR2 SASEGT. The CDR3 region is CASSEVPGASNQPQHF. CDR3 nucleotides: TGTGCCAGCAGTGAAGTCCCAGGGGCAAGCAATCAGCCCCAGCATTTT.

The genes are TRBV9 and TRBJ1-2, with D tentatively TRBD1 (6 bases). CDR1 and CDR2 from the germline V gene are SGDLS and YYNGEE. Trimming stripped 0 bases from V and 3 bases from J, with 12 bases between. The CDR3 is made up of 15 amino acids. CDR3 nucleotide sequence: TGTGCCAGCAGCGTAGGTTGGGCAGGGGACTATGGCTACACCTTC. This sequence encodes CASSVGWAGDYGYTF.

This rearrangement joins TRBV18 to TRBJ1-3; D is perhaps TRBD1 (5 bases). The V and J ends lost 2 bases and 0 bases respectively, with 8 bases between them. Germline V gene data show CDR1 as KGHSH and CDR2 as LQKENI. The CDR3 has 15 residues. The CDR3: CASSPGTGSGNTIYF. For the CDR3, the DNA is TGTGCCAGCTCACCAGGCACAGGCTCTGGAAACACCATATATTTT.

The rearrangement uses TRBV2 and TRBJ2-1; TRBD1 agrees at 11 bases. The CDR3 is 14 amino acids. The V gene end was trimmed by 4 bases and the J gene end by 10 bases; junction bases not matched to a gene: 6. Germline CDR1 SNHLY, CDR2 FYNNEI. The CDR3 coding sequence is TGTGCCAGCAGTGCAGGGACAGGGGGTTTGGAGCAGTTCTTC. It codes for CASSAGTGGLEQFF.

The J gene is TRBJ2-7, the V gene TRBV6-5; maybe TRBD1 (6 bases). Germline CDR1 MNHEY, CDR2 SVGAGI. This CDR3 contains 14 residues. V was shortened by 5 bases and J by 2 bases, with 13 bases between the two germline ends. CDR3 nucleotides: TGTGCCAGCAGTAGACAGGCCTACACCTACGAGCAGTACTTC. This gives the protein CASSRQAYTYEQYF.

The chain is built from TRBV10-3 and TRBJ2-1, with 9 nucleotides matching TRBD2. The V gene's germline CDR1 is ENHRY and CDR2 SYGVKD. The CDR3 runs to 14 residues. Trimming cost V 7 bases and J 12 bases; bases outside gene matches: 13. The CDR3 bases are TGTGCCATCACCCAAGGTAGCGGGAGTAGGGGGCAGTTCTTC. Amino acids: CAITQGSGSRGQFF.

The chain recombines TRBV9 with TRBJ2-1; D not certain. V was clipped by 2 bases and J by 5 bases, with 11 bases between them. CDR3 length: 14 residues. Germline CDR1 and CDR2: SGDLS and YYNGEE. CDR3 sequence reads: CASSVSIDNNEQFF. CDR3 DNA sequence: TGTGCCAGCAGCGTGTCCATAGACAACAATGAGCAGTTCTTC. Based on the CDR3 plus reference TRBV9 and TRBJ2-1, the full variable domain is DSGVTQTPKHLITATGQRVTLRCSPRSGDLSVYWYQQSLDQGLQFLIQYYNGEERAKGNILERFSAQQFPDLHSELNLSSLELGDSALYFCASSVSIDNNEQFFGPGTRLTVL.

The rearrangement joins TRBV15 to TRBJ1-5; D gene unclear. Trimming shortened V by 1 base and J by 4 bases, and 8 bases separated the two germline ends. The CDR3 has 14 amino acids. Germline assignment: CDR1 LNHNV and CDR2 YYDKDF (reference sequence). The DNA for the CDR3 is TGTGCCACCAGCAGAGGGCAGATAAATCAGCCCCAGCATTTT. This gives the protein CATSRGQINQPQHF.

The V gene is TRBV7-9, the J gene TRBJ2-1; D gene ambiguous. CDR1 is SEHNR, CDR2 FQNEAQ, per germline (reference sequence). The CDR3 is 13 residues long. Trimming stripped 3 bases from V and 6 bases from J, with 9 bases between. The CDR3 DNA reads TGTGCCAGCAGCTTTAACAAACCCAATGAGCAGTTCTTC. It codes for CASSFNKPNEQFF.

The gene calls are TRBV4-1 and TRBJ1-2; the match to TRBD1 covers 7 bases. Germline loops: CDR1 MGHRA, CDR2 YSYEKL. The CDR3 sequence is 15 residues long. Unmatched junction bases numbered 12, after V lost 5 bases and J lost 6 bases. This CDR3 is CASSFRHRGQDGYTF. Here the CDR3 DNA reads TGCGCCAGCAGCTTCCGTCACAGGGGCCAGGATGGCTACACCTTC.

The rearrangement links TRBV5-6 to TRBJ2-1, with 7 bases aligning to TRBD2. Germline V lookup: CDR1 SGHDT, CDR2 YYEEEE. Losses at the gene ends were 3 bases for V and 2 bases for J; bases not matched to a gene: 8. The CDR3 totals 16 residues. The CDR3 bases are TGTGCCAGCAGCTGGACCGGGACTACCCCCTACAATGAGCAGTTCTTC. As protein: CASSWTGTTPYNEQFF. The whole variable domain, remainder taken from reference TRBV5-6 and TRBJ2-1, is DAGVTQSPTHLIKTRGQQVTLRCSPKSGHDTVSWYQQALGQGPQFIFQYYEEEERQRGNFPDRFSGHQFPNYSSELNVNALLLGDSALYLCASSWTGTTPYNEQFFGPGTRLTVL.

J is TRBJ2-1 and V is TRBV11-1; TRBD2 aligns across 9 bases. Germline assignment: CDR1 SGHAT and CDR2 FQDESV (reference sequence). With V trimmed by 5 bases and J by 7 bases, 9 bases remained unmatched. The length of the CDR3 is 15 residues. CDR3 region: CASSTGLALRNEQFF. The CDR3 coding sequence is TGTGCCAGCAGCACCGGACTAGCGTTAAGGAATGAGCAGTTCTTC.

CDR3 in DNA: TGTGCCAGCTCACCCCGAGACAGCTTTAAACTTTCTAGAAACTATGGCTACACCTTC. This translates into CASSPRDSFKLSRNYGYTF. The rearrangement uses TRBV18 and TRBJ1-2; tentatively, D is TRBD1 (5 bases). The CDR3 consists of 19 residues. Per germline, CDR1 KGHSH and CDR2 LQKENI. V was trimmed by 3 bases and J by 2 bases, leaving 25 bases between them.

The V gene is TRBV29-1, the J gene TRBJ2-7, with TRBD1 matching 11 bases. CDR3 size: 13 residues. CDR1 SQVTM and CDR2 ANQGSEA come from the germline V gene. The V segment lost 6 bases and the J segment 2 bases; nucleotides outside the gene matches: 3. The CDR3: CSVGTGGPYEQYF. In nucleotides, the CDR3 is TGCAGCGTCGGGACAGGGGGACCCTACGAGCAGTACTTC.

The genes are TRBV5-5 and TRBJ2-1; no firm D call. With 0 bases removed from V and 6 bases from J, the gap between germline ends came to 4 bases. Germline CDR1 is SGHKS and CDR2 is YYEKEE (reference sequence). The CDR3 has 12 amino acids. DNA for the CDR3: TGTGCCAGCAGCTTGGCCTTCAATGAGCAGTTCTTC. This sequence encodes CASSLAFNEQFF. The complete variable domain, with remaining parts taken from reference TRBV5-5 and TRBJ2-1, reads DAGVTQSPTHLIKTRGQQVTLRCSPISGHKSVSWYQQVLGQGPQFIFQYYEKEERGRGNFPDRFSARQFPNYSSELNVNALLLGDSALYLCASSLAFNEQFFGPGTRLTVL.